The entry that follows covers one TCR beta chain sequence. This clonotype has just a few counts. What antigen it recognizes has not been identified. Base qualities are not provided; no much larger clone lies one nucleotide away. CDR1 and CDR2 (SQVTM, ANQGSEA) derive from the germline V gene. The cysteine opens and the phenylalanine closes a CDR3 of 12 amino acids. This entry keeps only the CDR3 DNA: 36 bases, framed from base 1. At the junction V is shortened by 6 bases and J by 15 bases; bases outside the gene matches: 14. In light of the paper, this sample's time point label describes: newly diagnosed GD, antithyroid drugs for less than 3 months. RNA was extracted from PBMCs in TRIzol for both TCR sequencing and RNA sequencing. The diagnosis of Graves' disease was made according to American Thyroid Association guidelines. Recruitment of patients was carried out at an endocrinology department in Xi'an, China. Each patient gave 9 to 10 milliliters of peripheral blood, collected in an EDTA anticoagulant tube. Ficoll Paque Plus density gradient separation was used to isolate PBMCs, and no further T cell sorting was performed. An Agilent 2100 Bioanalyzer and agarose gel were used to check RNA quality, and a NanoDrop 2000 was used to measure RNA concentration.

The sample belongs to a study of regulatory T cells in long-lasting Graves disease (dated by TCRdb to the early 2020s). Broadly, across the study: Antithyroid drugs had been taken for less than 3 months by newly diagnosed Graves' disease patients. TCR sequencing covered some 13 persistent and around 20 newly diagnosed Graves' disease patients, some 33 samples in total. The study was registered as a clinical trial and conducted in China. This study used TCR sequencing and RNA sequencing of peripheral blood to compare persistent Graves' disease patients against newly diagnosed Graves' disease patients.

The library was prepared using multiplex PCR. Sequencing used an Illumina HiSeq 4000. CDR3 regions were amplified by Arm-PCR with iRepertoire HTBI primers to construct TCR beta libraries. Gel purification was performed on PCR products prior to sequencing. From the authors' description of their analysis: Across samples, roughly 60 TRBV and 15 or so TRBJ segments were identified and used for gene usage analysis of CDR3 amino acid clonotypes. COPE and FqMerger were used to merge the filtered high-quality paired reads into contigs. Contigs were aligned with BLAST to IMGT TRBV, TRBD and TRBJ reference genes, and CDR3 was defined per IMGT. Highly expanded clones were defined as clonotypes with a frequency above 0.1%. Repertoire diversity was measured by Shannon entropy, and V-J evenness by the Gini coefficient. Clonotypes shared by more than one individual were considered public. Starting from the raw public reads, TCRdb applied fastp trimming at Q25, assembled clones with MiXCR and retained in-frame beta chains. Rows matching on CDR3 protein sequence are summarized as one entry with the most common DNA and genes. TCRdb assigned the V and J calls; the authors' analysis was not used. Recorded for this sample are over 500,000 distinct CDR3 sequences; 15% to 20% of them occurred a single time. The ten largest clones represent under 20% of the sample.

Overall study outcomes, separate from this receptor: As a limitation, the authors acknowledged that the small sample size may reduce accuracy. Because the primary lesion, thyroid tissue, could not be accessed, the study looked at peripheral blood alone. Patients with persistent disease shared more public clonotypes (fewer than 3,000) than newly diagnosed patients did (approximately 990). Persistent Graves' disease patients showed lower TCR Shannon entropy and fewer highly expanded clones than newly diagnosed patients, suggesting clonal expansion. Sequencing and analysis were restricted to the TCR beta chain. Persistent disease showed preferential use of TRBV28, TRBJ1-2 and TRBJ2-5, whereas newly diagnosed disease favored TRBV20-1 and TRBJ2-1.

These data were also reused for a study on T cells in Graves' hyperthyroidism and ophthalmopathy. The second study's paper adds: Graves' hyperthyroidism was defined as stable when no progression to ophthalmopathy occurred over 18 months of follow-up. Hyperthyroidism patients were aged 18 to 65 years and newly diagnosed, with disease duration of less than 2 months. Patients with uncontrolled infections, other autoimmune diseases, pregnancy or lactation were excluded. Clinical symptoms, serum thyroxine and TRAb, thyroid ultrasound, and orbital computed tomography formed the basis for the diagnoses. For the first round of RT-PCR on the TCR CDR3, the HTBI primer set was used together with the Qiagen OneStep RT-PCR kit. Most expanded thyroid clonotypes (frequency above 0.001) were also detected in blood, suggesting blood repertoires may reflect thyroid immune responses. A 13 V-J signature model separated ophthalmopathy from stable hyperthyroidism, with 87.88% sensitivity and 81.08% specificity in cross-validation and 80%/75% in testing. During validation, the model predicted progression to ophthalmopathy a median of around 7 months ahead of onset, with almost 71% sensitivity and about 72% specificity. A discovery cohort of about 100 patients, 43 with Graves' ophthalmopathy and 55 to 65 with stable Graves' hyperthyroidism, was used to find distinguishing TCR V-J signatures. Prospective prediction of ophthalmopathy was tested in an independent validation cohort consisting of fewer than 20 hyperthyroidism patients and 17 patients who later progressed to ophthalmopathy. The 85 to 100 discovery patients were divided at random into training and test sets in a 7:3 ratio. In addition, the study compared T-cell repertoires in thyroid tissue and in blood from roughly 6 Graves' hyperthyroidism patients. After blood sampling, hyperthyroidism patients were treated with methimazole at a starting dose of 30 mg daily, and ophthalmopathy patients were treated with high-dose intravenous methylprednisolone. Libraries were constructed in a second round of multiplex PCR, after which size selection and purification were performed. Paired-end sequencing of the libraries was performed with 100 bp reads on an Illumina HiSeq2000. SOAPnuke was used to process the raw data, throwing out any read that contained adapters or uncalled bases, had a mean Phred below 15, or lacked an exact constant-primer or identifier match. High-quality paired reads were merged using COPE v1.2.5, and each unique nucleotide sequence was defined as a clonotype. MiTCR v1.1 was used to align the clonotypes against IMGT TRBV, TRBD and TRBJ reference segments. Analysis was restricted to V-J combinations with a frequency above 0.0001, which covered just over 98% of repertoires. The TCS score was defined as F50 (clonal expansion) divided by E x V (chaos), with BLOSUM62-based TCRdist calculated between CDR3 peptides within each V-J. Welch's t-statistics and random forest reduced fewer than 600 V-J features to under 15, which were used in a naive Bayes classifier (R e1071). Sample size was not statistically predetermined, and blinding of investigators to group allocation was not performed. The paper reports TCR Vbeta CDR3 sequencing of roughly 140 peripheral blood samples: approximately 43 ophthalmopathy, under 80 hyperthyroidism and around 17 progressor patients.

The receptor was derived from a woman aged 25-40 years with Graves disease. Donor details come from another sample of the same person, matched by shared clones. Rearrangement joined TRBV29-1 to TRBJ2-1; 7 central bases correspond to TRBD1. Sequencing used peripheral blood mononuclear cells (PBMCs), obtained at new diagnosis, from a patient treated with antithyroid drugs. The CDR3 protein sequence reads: CSVGGQGVVLFF. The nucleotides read TGCAGCGTGGGCGGGCAGGGGGTAGTTCTGTTCTTC.